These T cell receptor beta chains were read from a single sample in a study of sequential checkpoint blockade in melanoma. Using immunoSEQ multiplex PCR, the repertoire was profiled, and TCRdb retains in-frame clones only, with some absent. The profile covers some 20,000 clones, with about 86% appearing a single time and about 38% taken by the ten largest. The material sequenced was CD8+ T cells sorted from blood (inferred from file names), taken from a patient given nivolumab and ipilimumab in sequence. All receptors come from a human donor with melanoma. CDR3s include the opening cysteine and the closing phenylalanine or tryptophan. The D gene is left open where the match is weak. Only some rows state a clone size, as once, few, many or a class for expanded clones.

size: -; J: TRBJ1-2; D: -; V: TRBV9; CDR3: CASIPVEEGANYGYTF; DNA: TGTGCCAGCATCCCAGTTGAGGAGGGCGCAAACTATGGCTACACCTTC
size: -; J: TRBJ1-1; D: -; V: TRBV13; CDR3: CASSFLNTEAFF; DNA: TGTGCCAGCAGCTTCCTTAACACTGAAGCTTTCTTT
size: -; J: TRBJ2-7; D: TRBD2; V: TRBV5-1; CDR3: CASSPGLADYEQYF; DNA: TGCGCCAGCAGCCCGGGACTAGCGGACTACGAGCAGTACTTC
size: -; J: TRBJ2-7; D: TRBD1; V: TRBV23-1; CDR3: CASSRGRDRVSHEQYF; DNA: TGCGCCAGCAGTCGCGGACGGGACAGGGTCTCCCACGAGCAGTACTTC
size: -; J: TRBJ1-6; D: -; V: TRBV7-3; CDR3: CASSLRPIYQESSYNSPLHF; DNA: TGTGCCAGCAGCTTAAGGCCGATTTACCAGGAAAGCTCCTATAATTCACCCCTCCACTTT
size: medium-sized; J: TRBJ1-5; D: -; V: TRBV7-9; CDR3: CASSPRRGQPQHF; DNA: TGTGCCAGCAGCCCCCGGCGCGGTCAGCCCCAGCATTTT
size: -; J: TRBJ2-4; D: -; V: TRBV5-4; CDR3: CASSPGGKDPKNIQYF; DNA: TGTGCCAGCAGCCCCGGCGGGAAGGACCCCAAAAACATTCAGTACTTC
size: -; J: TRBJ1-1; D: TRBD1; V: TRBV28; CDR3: CASSTGVNTEAFF; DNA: TGTGCCAGCAGCACAGGGGTGAACACTGAAGCTTTCTTT
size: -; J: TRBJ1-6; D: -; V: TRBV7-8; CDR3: CASSRDGTWNSPLHF; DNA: TGTGCCAGCAGCCGAGACGGGACATGGAATTCACCCCTCCACTTT
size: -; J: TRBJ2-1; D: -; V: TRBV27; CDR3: CASSGVGGTNRNEQFF; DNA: TGTGCCAGCAGTGGGGTGGGCGGGACGAATCGCAATGAGCAGTTCTTC
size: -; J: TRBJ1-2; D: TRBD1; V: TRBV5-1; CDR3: CASSPGTGPSPNYGYTF; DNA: TGCGCCAGCAGCCCGGGGACAGGGCCTTCTCCTAACTATGGCTACACCTTC
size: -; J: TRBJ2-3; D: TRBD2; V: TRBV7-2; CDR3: CASSTTSGADTQYF; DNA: TGTGCCAGCAGCACGACTAGCGGGGCAGATACGCAGTATTTT
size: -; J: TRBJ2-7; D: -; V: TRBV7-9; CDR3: CASSFSLGGSSYEQYF; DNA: TGTGCCAGCAGCTTCTCCCTGGGGGGTTCCTCCTACGAGCAGTACTTC
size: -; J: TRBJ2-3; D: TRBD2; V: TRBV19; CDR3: CASSIDPRAGEADTQYF; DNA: TGTGCCAGTAGTATAGATCCCCGTGCGGGAGAGGCAGATACGCAGTATTTT
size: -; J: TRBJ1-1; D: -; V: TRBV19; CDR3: CASSIETGLNTEAFF; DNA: TGTGCCAGTAGTATAGAGACAGGACTGAACACTGAAGCTTTCTTT
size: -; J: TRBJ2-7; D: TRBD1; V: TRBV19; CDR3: CASSLSTGTVLDEQYF; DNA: TGTGCCAGTAGTCTCTCTACCGGGACAGTACTCGACGAGCAGTACTTC
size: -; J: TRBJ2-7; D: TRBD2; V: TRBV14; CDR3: CASSPGGGYEQYF; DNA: TGTGCCAGCAGCCCGGGGGGGGGTTACGAGCAGTACTTC